The text below deals with one T cell receptor (beta chain). No cognate antigen has been identified for it. Within one base of it there is no much larger clone, and no base qualities were kept. The sample originates from a study of cytomegalovirus exposure and HLA in healthy donors (dated 2017 in TCRdb). Study-wide context: An earlier analysis of more than 550 of the donors reported about 260 Gb of sequence data and roughly 120 million unique TCR beta sequences obtained from about 170 million T cells. A later genetic analysis took genome-wide SNP genotypes for about 55% of the roughly 700 donors and used that subset as a discovery cohort. Alongside the repertoire data, information on donor age, sex, ethnicity and CMV serostatus was compiled. Because of strong linkage in the cohort, 4 to 6 DR-DQ haplotypes were treated as single units for association and clustering. Of the roughly 410 genotyped donors, approximately 80% were placed in the genetic ancestry cluster associated with self-reported Caucasian donors. An earlier analysis of 500 to 650 of the donors applied high-throughput TCR beta sequencing to assess whether each TCR beta V gene segment acted as functional or pseudogenic. The study aimed to test whether cataloging public T cell receptors could reveal signatures of past pathogen exposure. Typing coverage varied by locus: roughly 620-640 donors for A, B, C, DRB1 and DQB1; some 520 for DQA1; approximately 570 for DPA1; roughly 450 for DPB1. Besides the first cohort of approximately 670 subjects, a separate validation cohort made up of roughly 120 different subjects was used. Among roughly 400 genotyped donors of the cohort, an average of around 250,000 unique TCR beta nucleotide sequences was sequenced per donor, of which 15% to 20% were non-productive. A later analysis re-analyzed previously published TCR beta repertoires from 600 to 850 donors and added high-resolution HLA genotyping to study TCR occurrence patterns. All discovery cohort repertoires had been generated using a single sequencing platform. In the later analysis, no new phenotypic data were used to find candidate immune exposures; instead, reliance was placed on TCR beta sequences and their occurrence across donors. To predict cytomegalovirus infection status, the study combined high-throughput TCR immunosequencing, statistical association of individual TCRs with disease status, and machine learning. An early release covering some 640 HLA-typed donors comprised about 300 gigabases of sequencing data and tens of millions of unique TCR sequences. The T cell repertoires of 700 or so subjects were profiled by immunosequencing and related to cytomegalovirus serostatus. HLA typing covered class I and class II loci at four-digit resolution. General study outcomes and caveats: Most TCR sequences were seen in very few donors, while some public TCRs were found in many individuals. A few of the identified cytomegalovirus-associated TCR beta chains were confirmed in vitro to be specific for cytomegalovirus antigens. According to a later analysis, most CMV-associated TCR beta chains appeared to be HLA-restricted, and the HLA associations seemed to be driven largely by CMV exposure. Linkage disequilibrium might explain the correlated functional status among segregating V segments, but an unknown experimental factor could not be ruled out. In a later analysis, several top co-occurrence clusters were reported to appear linked to parvovirus B19, influenza, CMV and Epstein-Barr virus. In a later analysis, the rate of TCR association differed among HLA loci, with DRB1 alleles having the most associated TCRs and HLA-C alleles having the fewest. The classifier was reported to diagnose cytomegalovirus status with high specificity and sensitivity in both the original cohort and the validation cohort. HLA typing was unavailable for some donors at each locus, so association tests used only the typed subset. A later genetic analysis reported fewer N-insertions in productive TCRs among donors in an Asian-associated ancestry cluster than the approximately 700-donor mean. A group of highly shared sequence variants was considered likely to be a technical artifact of the sequencing pipeline. When HLA alleles, especially DR and DQ, strongly co-occurred, TCR associations were difficult to assign to individual alleles. In a later analysis, HLA-associated TCR beta chains showed more clonal expansion and lower generation probabilities than non-associated chains that were equally common. An earlier analysis of approximately 590 of the donors showed that most TCR beta V segments appeared in productive rearrangements either about 90% or about 30% of the time, which broadly matched IMGT annotations. Sequencing depth was assumed to be roughly uniform across donors in the presence/absence analyses, though that assumption may not hold. A further reported finding was that TCR beta sequences accurately predicted the HLA-A and HLA-B alleles for most subjects in the first cohort. Because counts were too low, 15 to 20 rarely observed V segments, including chromosome 9 orphons, were excluded from the earlier analysis of around 590 of the donors. In the study, about 150 TCR beta chains were listed as associated with cytomegalovirus. CMV serostatus was the only immune exposure information available for the cohort. The cohort was sequenced for TCR beta chains only, and without alpha or paired-chain data the features that could be detected were limited. Some IMGT-functional V segments, including TRBV6-2 and TRBV6-3, could not be distinguished by the 87-base-pair reads and were therefore excluded. A later genetic analysis associated a missense DCLRE1C variant with V-gene and J-gene trimming of TCR beta chains, and an independent cohort replicated the association. In a later analysis, over 15,000 TCR beta sequences were associated with specific HLA alleles at a false discovery rate of 0.05. The authors suggested that the approach could potentially be generalized to other disease states and immunological phenotypes.

V has 3 bases trimmed and J has 1 base trimmed; junction bases matching no gene number 11. Taken from cysteine to phenylalanine, the CDR3 has 18 residues. Only CDR3 DNA remains: 54 bases, in frame from the first base. CDR1 is given as LGHNA and CDR2 as YNFKEQ, both from the germline V gene. The cohort comprised 666 healthy bone marrow donors. At the time of sampling, every cohort member was nominally healthy, though immune exposures that went unrecorded were likely present. The donor was CMV seropositive and belonged to the group of 270 or so seropositive cohort members. Each donor provided a peripheral blood sample, and peripheral blood mononuclear cells were used for TCR beta sequencing. Genomic DNA extraction from the blood cell samples was performed with the Qiagen DNeasy Blood Extraction Kit. The library was produced with the immunoSEQ multiplex PCR assay. For the multiplex PCR, a mixture combining 60 forward primers for TCR Vbeta segments and 13 reverse primers for TCR Jbeta segments was used. The CDR3 region of rearranged TCR beta genes was amplified from genomic DNA with a multiplex PCR assay. Amplified TCR beta libraries were sequenced as 87-base-pair reads on the Illumina HiSeq System. Per the source publication's procedure: Across the roughly 640 repertoires, a later analysis counted some 81 million unique TCR beta chains, around 11 million of which were shared by at least two donors. Raw reads were error-corrected and collapsed into unique sequences with a nearest-neighbor algorithm that merged closely related sequences to remove PCR and sequencing errors. To assign V, D and J gene segments, CDR3 sequences were aligned to IMGT reference sequences. Each retained sequence needed at least a six-nucleotide match to both a V gene segment and a J gene segment. A rearrangement was called productive if the CDR3 had no stop codons and remained in frame with V and J, and every other rearrangement was called non-productive. CDR3 was defined by IMGT convention, running from the second conserved V-encoded cysteine to the conserved J-encoded phenylalanine. In an earlier analysis of roughly 610 of the donors, sequences lacking an unambiguous match to a single V gene segment were excluded. In an earlier analysis of some 590 of the donors, a V segment was called functional when productive rearrangements were above 56.7%, and segregating when the standard deviation between donors exceeded 5%. To diagnose cytomegalovirus status from the catalog of TCR beta chain sequences, a statistical classification framework was built. In a later analysis, TCR nucleotide sequences were compared against IMGT/GENE-DB human TR gene sequences so that V and J genes could be assigned. In a later analysis, CDR3 sequences and most-parsimonious VDJ recombination scenarios were assigned using the TCRdist pipeline. In a later analysis, each TCR beta chain was defined by its CDR3 amino acid sequence together with its V-gene family, and reads without a unique V-gene family were excluded. As a way to deal with suspected cross-contamination and a sequencing artifact, a later analysis dropped hundreds of nucleotide sequences that were highly shared and had low generation probability. A later analysis calculated a clonal expansion index for each public chain from normalized within-repertoire ranks of inferred template counts. In a later analysis, generation probabilities were computed using a VDJ recombination model fitted to out-of-frame rearrangements, and the results were checked against IGoR. In a later analysis, TCR-TCR, TCR-HLA and TCR-CMV co-occurrence was scored with hypergeometric tests, and a repertoire-size bias correction was applied to TCR pairs. False discovery rates were estimated in a later analysis by permuting HLA or CMV assignments 20 times. In a later analysis, co-occurring TCRs were grouped using DBSCAN, and TCRdist sequence similarity was added for clustering within HLA-allele-positive subsets. Repertoires with fewer than 30,000 or more than 120,000 public chains, plus five repertoires with anomalous nucleotide sharing, were excluded from co-occurrence clustering. What TCRdb holds here is the immuneACCESS table cut down to in-frame rearrangements. Part of the clones is not present; checked against another copy, under half of the missing clones reflect an unresolved V gene, and the others are unexplained. The DNA was the basis for D and trimming; V, J and clone size are from that table. The sample table lists about 110,000 clones, 74% of them with a count of one. The ten largest clones capture 4.8% of the sample.

The sequenced sample was PBMCs. The receptor's source is a man aged 30 to 39 in good health and CMV-seropositive. The chain uses TRBV4-2 and TRBJ2-1; a stretch of 8 junction bases matches TRBD2. CDR3 reads: CASSQTRGTGGSYNEQFF. Read as DNA, the sequence is TGTGCCAGCAGCCAGACAAGAGGTACGGGGGGGTCCTACAATGAGCAGTTCTTC.